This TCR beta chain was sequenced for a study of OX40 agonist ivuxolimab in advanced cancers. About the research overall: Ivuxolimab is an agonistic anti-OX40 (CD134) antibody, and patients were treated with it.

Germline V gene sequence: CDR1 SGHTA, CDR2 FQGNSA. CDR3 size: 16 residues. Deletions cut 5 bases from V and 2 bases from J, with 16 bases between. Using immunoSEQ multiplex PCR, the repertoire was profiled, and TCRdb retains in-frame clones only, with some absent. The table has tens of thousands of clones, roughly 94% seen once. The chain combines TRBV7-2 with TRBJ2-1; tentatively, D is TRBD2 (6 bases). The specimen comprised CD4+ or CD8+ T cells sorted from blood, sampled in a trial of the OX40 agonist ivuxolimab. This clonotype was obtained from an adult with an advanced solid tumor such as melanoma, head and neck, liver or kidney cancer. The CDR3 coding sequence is TGTGCCAGCAGCCTCCCGGGACTCGACCCCTACAATGAGCAGTTCTTC. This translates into CASSLPGLDPYNEQFF.